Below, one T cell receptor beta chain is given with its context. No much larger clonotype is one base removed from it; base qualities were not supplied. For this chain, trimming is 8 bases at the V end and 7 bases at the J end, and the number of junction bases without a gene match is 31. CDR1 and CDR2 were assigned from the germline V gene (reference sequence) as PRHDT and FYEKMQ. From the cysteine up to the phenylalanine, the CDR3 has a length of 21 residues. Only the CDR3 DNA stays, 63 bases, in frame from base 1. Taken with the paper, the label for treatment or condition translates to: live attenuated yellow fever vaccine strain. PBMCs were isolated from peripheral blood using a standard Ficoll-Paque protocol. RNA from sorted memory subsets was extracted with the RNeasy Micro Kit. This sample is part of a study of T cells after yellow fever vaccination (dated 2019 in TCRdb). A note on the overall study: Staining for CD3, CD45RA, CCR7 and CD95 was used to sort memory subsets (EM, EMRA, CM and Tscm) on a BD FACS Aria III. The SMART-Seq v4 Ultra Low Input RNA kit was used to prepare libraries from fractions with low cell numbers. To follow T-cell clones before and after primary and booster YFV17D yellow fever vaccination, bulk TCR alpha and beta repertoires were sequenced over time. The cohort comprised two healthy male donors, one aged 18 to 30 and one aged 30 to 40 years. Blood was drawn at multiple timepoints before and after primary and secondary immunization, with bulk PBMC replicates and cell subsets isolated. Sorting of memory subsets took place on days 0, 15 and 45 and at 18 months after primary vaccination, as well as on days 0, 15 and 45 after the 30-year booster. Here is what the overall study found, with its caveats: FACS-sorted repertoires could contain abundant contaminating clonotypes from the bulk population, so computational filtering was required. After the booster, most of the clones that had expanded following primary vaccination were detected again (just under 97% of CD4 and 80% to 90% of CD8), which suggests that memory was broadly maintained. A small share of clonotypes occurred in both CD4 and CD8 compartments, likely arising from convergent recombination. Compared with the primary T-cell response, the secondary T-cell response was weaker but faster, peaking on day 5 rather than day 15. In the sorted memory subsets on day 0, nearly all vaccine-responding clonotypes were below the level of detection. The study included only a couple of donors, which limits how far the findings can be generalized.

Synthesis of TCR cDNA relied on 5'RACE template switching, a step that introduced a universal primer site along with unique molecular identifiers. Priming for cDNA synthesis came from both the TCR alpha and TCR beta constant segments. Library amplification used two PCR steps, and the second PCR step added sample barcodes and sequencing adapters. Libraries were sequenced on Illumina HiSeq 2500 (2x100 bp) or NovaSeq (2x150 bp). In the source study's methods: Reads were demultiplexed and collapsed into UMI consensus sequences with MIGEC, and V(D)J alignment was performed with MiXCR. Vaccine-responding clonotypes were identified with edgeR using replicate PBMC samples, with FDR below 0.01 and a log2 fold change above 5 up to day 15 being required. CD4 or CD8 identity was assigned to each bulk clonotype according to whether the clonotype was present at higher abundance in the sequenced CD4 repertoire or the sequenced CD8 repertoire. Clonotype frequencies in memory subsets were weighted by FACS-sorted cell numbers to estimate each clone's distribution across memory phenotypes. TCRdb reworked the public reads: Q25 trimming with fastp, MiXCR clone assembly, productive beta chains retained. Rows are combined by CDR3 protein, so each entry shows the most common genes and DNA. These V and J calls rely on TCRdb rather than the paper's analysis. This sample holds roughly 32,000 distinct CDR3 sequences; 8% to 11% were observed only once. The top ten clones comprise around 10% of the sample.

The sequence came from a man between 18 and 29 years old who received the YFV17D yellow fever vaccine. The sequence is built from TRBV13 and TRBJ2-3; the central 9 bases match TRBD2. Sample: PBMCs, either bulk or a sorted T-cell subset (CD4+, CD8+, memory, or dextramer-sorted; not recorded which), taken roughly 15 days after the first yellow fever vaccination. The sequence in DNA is TGTGCCAGCGGCTCCGAGCCCGTCTGGCGGCGGGGGGGCCTCGTATCAAATACGCAGTATTTT. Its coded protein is CASGSEPVWRRGGLVSNTQYF.